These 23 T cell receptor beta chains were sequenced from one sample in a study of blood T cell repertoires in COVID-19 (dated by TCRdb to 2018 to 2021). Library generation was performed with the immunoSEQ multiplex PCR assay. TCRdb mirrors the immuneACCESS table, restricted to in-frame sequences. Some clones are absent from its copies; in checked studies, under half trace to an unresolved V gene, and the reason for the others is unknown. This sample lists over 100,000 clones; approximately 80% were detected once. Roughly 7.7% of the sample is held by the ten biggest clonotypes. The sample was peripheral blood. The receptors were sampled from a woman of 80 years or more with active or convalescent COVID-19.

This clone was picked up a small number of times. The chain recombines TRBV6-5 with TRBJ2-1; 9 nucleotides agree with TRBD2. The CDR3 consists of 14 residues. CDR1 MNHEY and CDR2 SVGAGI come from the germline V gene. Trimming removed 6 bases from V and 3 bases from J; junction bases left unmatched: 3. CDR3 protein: CASRREGFYNEQFF. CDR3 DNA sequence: TGTGCCAGCAGGCGGGAGGGGTTCTACAATGAGCAGTTCTTC.

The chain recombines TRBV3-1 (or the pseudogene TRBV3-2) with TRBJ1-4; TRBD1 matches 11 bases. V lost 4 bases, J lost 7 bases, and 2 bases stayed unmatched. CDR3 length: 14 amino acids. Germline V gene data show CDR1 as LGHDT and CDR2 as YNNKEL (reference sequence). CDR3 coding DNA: TGTGCCAGCAGCCTGGGGACAGGGGGTGAAAAACTGTTTTTT. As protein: CASSLGTGGEKLFF.

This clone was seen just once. The CDR3 coding sequence is TGCGCCAGCAGGATTGTGACAGGGGGTACGAACACCGGGGAGCTGTTTTTT. This translates into CASRIVTGGTNTGELFF. This rearrangement joins TRBV5-1 to TRBJ2-2; 9 bases are a match to TRBD1. J gave up 0 bases and V 5 bases, and 8 bases lay outside the gene matches. Looked up from germline, CDR1 is SGHRS and CDR2 is YFSETQ. This CDR3 has 17 amino acids.

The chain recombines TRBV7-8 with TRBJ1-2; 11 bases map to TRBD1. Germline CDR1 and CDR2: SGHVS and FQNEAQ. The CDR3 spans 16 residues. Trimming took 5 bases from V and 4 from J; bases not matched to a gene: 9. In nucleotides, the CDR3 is TGTGCCAGCAGCAAGCACGGACAGGGGGCTATCTATGGCTACACCTTC. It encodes CASSKHGQGAIYGYTF. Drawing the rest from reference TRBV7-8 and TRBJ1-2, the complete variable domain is GAGVSQSPRYKVAKRGQDVALRCDPISGHVSLFWYQQALGQGPEFLTYFQNEAQLDKSGLPSDRFFAERPEGSVSTLKIQRTQQEDSAVYLCASSKHGQGAIYGYTFGSGTRLTVV.

The CDR3 protein is CASSGSGISYNEQFF. The CDR3 DNA follows: TGCGCCAGCAGTGGATCCGGGATTTCCTACAATGAGCAGTTCTTC. The rearrangement uses TRBV10-2 and TRBJ2-1; D might be TRBD2 (5 bases). This CDR3 contains 15 residues. The V gene lost 4 bases and the J gene lost 1 base, with 11 bases spanning the gap. The V gene's germline CDR1 is WSHSY and CDR2 SAAADI.

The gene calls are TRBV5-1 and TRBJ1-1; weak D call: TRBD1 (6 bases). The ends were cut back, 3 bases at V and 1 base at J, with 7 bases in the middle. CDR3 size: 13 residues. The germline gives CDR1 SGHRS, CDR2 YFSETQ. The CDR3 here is CASSSQGNTEAFF. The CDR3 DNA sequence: TGCGCCAGCAGCTCACAGGGGAACACTGAAGCTTTCTTT.

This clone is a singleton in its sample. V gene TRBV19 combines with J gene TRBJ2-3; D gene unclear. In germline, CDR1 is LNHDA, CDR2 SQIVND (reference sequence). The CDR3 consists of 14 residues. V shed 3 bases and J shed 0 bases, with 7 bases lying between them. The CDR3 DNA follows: TGTGCCAGTAGTATTCTAGTTAGCACAGATACGCAGTATTTT. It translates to CASSILVSTDTQYF.

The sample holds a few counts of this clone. In DNA, the CDR3 is TGTGCCAGCAGTGAAATAAACAGTTATCAGCCCCAGCATTTT. This encodes CASSEINSYQPQHF. The rearrangement joins TRBV6-1 to TRBJ1-5, with D hard to call. V lost 2 bases to trimming and J lost 5 bases, with 10 bases between them. Germline CDR1 and CDR2: MNHNS and SASEGT. The CDR3 is 14 residues long.

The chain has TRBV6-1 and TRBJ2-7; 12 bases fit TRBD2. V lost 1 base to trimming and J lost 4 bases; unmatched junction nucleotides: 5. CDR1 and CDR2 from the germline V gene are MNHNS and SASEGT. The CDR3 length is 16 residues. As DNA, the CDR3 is TGTGCCAGCAGTGAAGGACCGACTAGCGGGAGTTACGAGCAGTACTTC. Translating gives CASSEGPTSGSYEQYF.

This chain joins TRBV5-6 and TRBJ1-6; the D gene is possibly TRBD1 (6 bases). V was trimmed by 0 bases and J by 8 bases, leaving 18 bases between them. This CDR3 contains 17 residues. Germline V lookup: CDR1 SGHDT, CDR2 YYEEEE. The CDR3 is CASSLAGRQDGDSPLHF. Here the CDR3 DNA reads TGTGCCAGCAGCTTGGCTGGGAGACAGGATGGGGATTCACCCCTCCACTTT.

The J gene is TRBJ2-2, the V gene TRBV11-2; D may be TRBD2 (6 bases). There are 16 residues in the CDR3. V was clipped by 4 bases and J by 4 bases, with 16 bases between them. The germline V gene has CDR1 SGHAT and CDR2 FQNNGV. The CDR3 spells CASSSLVQGGTGELFF. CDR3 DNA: TGTGCCAGCAGCTCCCTGGTCCAGGGAGGCACCGGGGAGCTGTTTTTT.

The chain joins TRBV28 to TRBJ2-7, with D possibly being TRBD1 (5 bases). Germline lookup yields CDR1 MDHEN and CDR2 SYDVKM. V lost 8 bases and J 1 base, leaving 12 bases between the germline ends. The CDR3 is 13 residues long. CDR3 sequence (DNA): TGTGCCAGCGTTACAGGACAATCCTACGAGCAGTACTTC. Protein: CASVTGQSYEQYF.

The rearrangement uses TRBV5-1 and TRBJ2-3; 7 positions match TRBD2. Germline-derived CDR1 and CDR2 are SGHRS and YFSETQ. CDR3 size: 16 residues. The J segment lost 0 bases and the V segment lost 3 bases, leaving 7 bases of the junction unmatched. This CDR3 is CASSWKASGSTDTQYF. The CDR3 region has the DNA TGCGCCAGCAGCTGGAAGGCTAGCGGTAGCACAGATACGCAGTATTTT.

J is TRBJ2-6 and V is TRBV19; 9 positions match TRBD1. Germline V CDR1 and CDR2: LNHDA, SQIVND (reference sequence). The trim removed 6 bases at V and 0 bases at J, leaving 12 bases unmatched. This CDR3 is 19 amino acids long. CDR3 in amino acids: CASSSLPGTGSSGANVLTF. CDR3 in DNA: TGTGCCAGTAGCTCCCTCCCCGGGACAGGGAGCTCTGGGGCCAACGTCCTGACTTTC.

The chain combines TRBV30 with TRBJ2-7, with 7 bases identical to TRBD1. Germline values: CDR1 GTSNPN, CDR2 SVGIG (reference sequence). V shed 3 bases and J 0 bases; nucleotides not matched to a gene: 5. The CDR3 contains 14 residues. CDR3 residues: CAWRAGTASYEQYF. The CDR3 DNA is TGTGCCTGGAGGGCCGGGACAGCCTCCTACGAGCAGTACTTC.

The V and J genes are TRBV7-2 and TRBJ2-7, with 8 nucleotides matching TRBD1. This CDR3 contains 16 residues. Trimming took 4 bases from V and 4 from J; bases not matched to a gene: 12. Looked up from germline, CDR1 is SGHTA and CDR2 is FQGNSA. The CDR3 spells CASSSTRTGKLYEQYF. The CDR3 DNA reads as TGTGCCAGCAGCTCAACCCGGACAGGGAAATTGTACGAGCAGTACTTC.

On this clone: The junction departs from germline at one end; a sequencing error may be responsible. The CDR3 DNA follows: TGTGCTAGCAGCCAGGACAGGGGACAACAAGAGACCCAGTACTTC. This gives the protein CASSQDRGQQETQYF. V and J are TRBV7-7 and TRBJ2-5, with 9 positions matching TRBD1. Germline CDR1 and CDR2: SSHAT and FNYEAQ (reference sequence). The CDR3 is 15 amino acids.

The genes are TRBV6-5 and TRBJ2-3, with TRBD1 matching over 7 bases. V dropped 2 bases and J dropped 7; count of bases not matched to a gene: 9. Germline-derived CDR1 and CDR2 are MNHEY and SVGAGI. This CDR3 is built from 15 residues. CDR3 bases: TGTGCCAGCAGTTACGGGGGACAGCTCACGTATACGCAGTATTTT. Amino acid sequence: CASSYGGQLTYTQYF.

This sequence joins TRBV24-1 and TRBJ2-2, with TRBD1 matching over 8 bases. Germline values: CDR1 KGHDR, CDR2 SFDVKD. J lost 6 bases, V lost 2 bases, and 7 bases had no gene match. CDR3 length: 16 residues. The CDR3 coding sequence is TGTGCCACCAGTGATTATGACAGGGGAAGCGCCGGGGAGCTGTTTTTT. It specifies CATSDYDRGSAGELFF.

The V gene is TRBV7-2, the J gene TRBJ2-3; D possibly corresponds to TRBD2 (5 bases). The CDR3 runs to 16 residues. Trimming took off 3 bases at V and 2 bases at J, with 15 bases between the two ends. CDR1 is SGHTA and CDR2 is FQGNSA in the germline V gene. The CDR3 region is CASSLTIASLTDTQYF. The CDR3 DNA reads TGTGCCAGCAGCTTGACTATAGCGAGCCTCACAGATACGCAGTATTTT.

CDR3 nucleotide sequence: TGTGCCAGCAGTCCACATAGCGGTTACAATGAGCAGTTCTTC. Protein product: CASSPHSGYNEQFF. The chain couples TRBV6-2 or TRBV6-3 to TRBJ2-1; a possible D gene is TRBD2 (6 bases). The germline V gene encodes CDR1 MNHEY and CDR2 SVGEGT. V was cut by 5 bases and J by 4 bases, with 12 bases left in between. This CDR3 has 14 amino acids.

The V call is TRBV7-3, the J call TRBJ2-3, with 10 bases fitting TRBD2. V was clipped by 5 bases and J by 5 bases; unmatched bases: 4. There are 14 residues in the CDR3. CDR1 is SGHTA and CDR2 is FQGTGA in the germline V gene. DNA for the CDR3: TGTGCCAGCAGCCTTAGCGGGGGGAGAGATACGCAGTATTTT. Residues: CASSLSGGRDTQYF.

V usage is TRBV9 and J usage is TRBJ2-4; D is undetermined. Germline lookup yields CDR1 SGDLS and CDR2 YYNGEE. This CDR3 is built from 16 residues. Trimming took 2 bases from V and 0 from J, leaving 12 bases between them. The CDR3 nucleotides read TGTGCCAGCAGCGTGAATCCCGGAGTAGCCAAAAACATTCAGTACTTC. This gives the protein CASSVNPGVAKNIQYF.